The 15 T cell receptor beta chains presented below share a single source sample, sequenced in a study of identical twins. From the 5' RACE reads, TCRdb called clonotypes with MiXCR, one entry per CDR3 protein. The sample holds roughly 490,000 distinct CDR3 sequences, over 11% seen once. The same data also contributed to another study, on yellow fever vaccine responses in identical twins.

The source material was CD4+ T cells sorted from blood. The source of these receptors is a woman aged 18-29 years in good health.

This clonotype has a handful of counts. This chain uses TRBV5-1 with TRBJ2-3; 15 positions match TRBD2. The CDR3 totals 14 residues. CDR1 is SGHRS, CDR2 YFSETQ, per germline. V was pared by 4 bases and J by 14 bases, with 8 bases of the junction left unmatched. CDR3: CASSPGLAGGPAYF. The CDR3 region has the DNA TGCGCCAGCAGCCCCGGACTAGCGGGGGGGCCTGCGTATTTT.

The J gene is TRBJ2-5, the V gene TRBV12-3 or TRBV12-4, with 12 bases aligning to TRBD2. Trimming at V came to 2 bases and at J to 4 bases, leaving 5 bases not matched to a gene. This CDR3 has 16 residues. Here the CDR3 DNA reads TGTGCCAGCAGTTTAAGACTAGCGGGAGTATCAGAGACCCAGTACTTC. It specifies CASSLRLAGVSETQYF.

The CDR3 bases are TGTGCCAGCAGTGTCGAGAGGGGAGGTGGCTACACCTTC. This translates into CASSVERGGGYTF. The rearrangement links TRBV2 to TRBJ1-2; possible D gene TRBD1, 5 bases. The CDR3 is made up of 13 amino acids. V was cut by 4 bases and J by 7 bases, with 13 bases left in between. Germline V gene sequence: CDR1 SNHLY, CDR2 FYNNEI.

This clonotype was counted only a few times. J is TRBJ2-1 and V is TRBV5-1; a possible D gene is TRBD1 (5 bases). The CDR3 extends over 18 amino acids. Per germline, CDR1 SGHRS and CDR2 YFSETQ. Trimming took off 0 bases at V and 0 bases at J, with 16 bases between the two ends. The CDR3 DNA sequence: TGCGCCAGCAGCTTGGGATGGGGCATGGTAAGCTCCTACAATGAGCAGTTCTTC. Its translation is CASSLGWGMVSSYNEQFF.

This clonotype was counted a few times. The chain recombines TRBV5-1 with TRBJ2-3; D is unclear. The CDR3 is made up of 17 amino acids. Per the germline V gene, CDR1 is SGHRS and CDR2 is YFSETQ. Trimming removed 0 bases from V and 1 base from J, with 15 bases in between. The CDR3 reads CASSLATRPRGTDTQYF. The CDR3 DNA reads TGCGCCAGCAGCTTGGCCACGAGGCCCCGAGGCACAGATACGCAGTATTTT. Full variable domain (rest looked up from reference TRBV5-1 and TRBJ2-3): KAGVTQTPRYLIKTRGQQVTLSCSPISGHRSVSWYQQTPGQGLQFLFEYFSETQRNKGNFPGRFSGRQFSNSRSEMNVSTLELGDSALYLCASSLATRPRGTDTQYFGPGTRLTVL.

This clonotype has at least ten counts. This rearrangement joins TRBV7-9 to TRBJ2-2, with a tentative D call TRBD2 (5 bases). V was clipped by 0 bases and J by 4 bases, with 6 bases between them. From germline, CDR1 is SEHNR and CDR2 FQNEAQ (reference sequence). The CDR3 contains 14 residues. The chain's CDR3 is CASSLAGSTGELFF. The CDR3 DNA is TGTGCCAGCAGCTTAGCTGGGAGCACCGGGGAGCTGTTTTTT. Combining the CDR3 with reference TRBV7-9 and TRBJ2-2 gives the whole variable domain DTGVSQNPRHKITKRGQNVTFRCDPISEHNRLYWYRQTLGQGPEFLTYFQNEAQLEKSRLLSDRFSAERPKGSFSTLEIQRTEQGDSAMYLCASSLAGSTGELFFGEGSRLTVL.

This clonotype was counted between two and nine times. The rearrangement links TRBV24-1 to TRBJ1-5, with 9 bases fitting TRBD1. V shed 4 bases, J shed 2 bases, and the junction held 5 bases outside the gene matches. Germline CDR1 and CDR2: KGHDR and SFDVKD. The CDR3 is 16 residues long. In DNA, the CDR3 is TGTGCCACCAGTGACTCCTGGACAGGGGGCAATCAGCCCCAGCATTTT. Translation: CATSDSWTGGNQPQHF.

A few counts support this clonotype. The genes are TRBV12-3 or TRBV12-4 and TRBJ2-5; D possibly matches TRBD1 or TRBD2 (6 bases each). This CDR3 spans 12 amino acids. The V end was cut by 6 bases, the J end by 8 bases, with 13 bases between. The CDR3 bases are TGTGCCAGCAGGGAACAGGGAGGAACCCAGTACTTC. Its protein product is CASREQGGTQYF.

V usage is TRBV20-1 and J usage is TRBJ2-7, with 10 nucleotides matching TRBD2. V trimming: 3 bases; J trimming: 2 bases; junction bases outside the gene matches: 4. The CDR3 totals 14 residues. Germline lookup yields CDR1 DFQATT and CDR2 SNEGSKA (reference sequence). Here the CDR3 reads CSARSLAGAYEQYF. DNA for the CDR3: TGCAGTGCTAGGAGTCTAGCGGGGGCCTACGAGCAGTACTTC.

The sample holds many counts of this clonotype. This sequence joins TRBV12-3 or TRBV12-4 and TRBJ2-3; 8 bases match TRBD2. The V segment lost 8 bases and the J segment 1 base; nucleotides outside the gene matches: 5. The CDR3 length is 14 residues. Here the CDR3 DNA reads TGTGCCAGCGCCGGGGGGGCCCGCACAGATACGCAGTATTTT. The encoded protein is CASAGGARTDTQYF.

In its sample, this clonotype was seen a few times. This rearrangement joins TRBV29-1 to TRBJ2-5; a weak D match, TRBD1 (6 bases). Germline CDR1 SQVTM, CDR2 ANQGSEA. This CDR3 contains 12 residues. V was shortened by 6 bases and J by 7 bases, with 15 bases between the two germline ends. The DNA of the CDR3 is TGCAGCGTAGACAGGAATATCCGGACCCAGTACTTC. It translates to CSVDRNIRTQYF.

The chain combines TRBV27 with TRBJ2-1, with 7 bases that match TRBD2. This CDR3 spans 15 amino acids. V was pared by 1 base and J by 10 bases, with 10 bases of the junction left unmatched. Per the germline V gene, CDR1 is MNHEY and CDR2 is SMNVEV (reference sequence). This chain's CDR3 is CASSLFSGLSGEQFF. CDR3 bases: TGTGCCAGCAGTTTATTTTCGGGACTATCGGGAGAGCAGTTCTTC.

This chain links TRBV29-1 with TRBJ1-2; tentatively, D is TRBD1 (5 bases). The V end lost 3 bases, the J end lost 4 bases, and 12 bases lay between the germline ends. Germline V lookup: CDR1 SQVTM, CDR2 ANQGSEA. There are 13 residues in the CDR3. For the CDR3, the DNA is TGCAGCGTTGACTTTTGGGGCTCCTATGGCTACACCTTC. This sequence encodes CSVDFWGSYGYTF.

The rearrangement uses TRBV7-8 and TRBJ2-5; no firm D call. Germline V gives CDR1 SGHVS, CDR2 FQNEAQ. The length of the CDR3 is 14 residues. Trimming cost V 1 base and J 5 bases, with 11 bases left between them. The CDR3, as DNA: TGTGCCAGCAGCTTAGGGCAGGTCCACGAGACCCAGTACTTC. Its protein is CASSLGQVHETQYF.

V usage is TRBV20-1 and J usage is TRBJ1-1; the D gene is possibly TRBD1 (6 bases). Deletions cut 3 bases from V and 0 bases from J, with 17 bases between. CDR1 and CDR2 from the germline V gene are DFQATT and SNEGSKA (reference sequence). The length of the CDR3 is 16 residues. The CDR3 reads CSARNPTGHMNTEAFF. The CDR3 nucleotides read TGCAGTGCTAGGAATCCGACAGGTCACATGAACACTGAAGCTTTCTTT.